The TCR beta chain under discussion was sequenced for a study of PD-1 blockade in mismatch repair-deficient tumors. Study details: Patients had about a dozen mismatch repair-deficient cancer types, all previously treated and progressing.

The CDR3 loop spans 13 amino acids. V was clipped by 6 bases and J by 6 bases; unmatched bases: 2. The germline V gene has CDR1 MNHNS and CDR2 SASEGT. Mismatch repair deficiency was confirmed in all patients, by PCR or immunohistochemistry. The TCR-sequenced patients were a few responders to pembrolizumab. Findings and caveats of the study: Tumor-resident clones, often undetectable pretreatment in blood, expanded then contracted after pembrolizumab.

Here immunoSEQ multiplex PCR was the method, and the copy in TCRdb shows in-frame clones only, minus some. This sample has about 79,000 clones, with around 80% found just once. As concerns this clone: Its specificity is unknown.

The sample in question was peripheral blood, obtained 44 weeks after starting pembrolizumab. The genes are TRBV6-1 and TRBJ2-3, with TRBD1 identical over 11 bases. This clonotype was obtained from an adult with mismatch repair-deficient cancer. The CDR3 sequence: CASRDRGPDTQYF. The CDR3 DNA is TGTGCCAGCAGGGACAGGGGGCCGGATACGCAGTATTTT.